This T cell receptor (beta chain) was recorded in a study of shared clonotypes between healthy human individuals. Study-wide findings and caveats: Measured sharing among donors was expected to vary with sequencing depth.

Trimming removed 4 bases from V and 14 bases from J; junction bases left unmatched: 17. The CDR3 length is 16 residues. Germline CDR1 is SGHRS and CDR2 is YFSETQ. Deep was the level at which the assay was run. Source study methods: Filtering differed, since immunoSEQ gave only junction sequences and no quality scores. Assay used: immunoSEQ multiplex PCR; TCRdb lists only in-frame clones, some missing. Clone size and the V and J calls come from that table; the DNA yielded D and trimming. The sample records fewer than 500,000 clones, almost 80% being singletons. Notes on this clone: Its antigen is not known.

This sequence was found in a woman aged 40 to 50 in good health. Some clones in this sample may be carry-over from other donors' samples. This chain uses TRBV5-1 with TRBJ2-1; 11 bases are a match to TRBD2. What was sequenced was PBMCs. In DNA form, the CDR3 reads TGCGCCAGCAGCCCGCTAGGACTAGCGGGCCAGGGGGGGGAGTTCTTC. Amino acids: CASSPLGLAGQGGEFF.